These 6 T cell receptor beta chains were sequenced from one sample in a study of neurological immune-mediated disorders. TCRdb independently ran MiXCR on the 5' RACE reads; one entry per CDR3 protein. The sample shows tens of thousands of distinct CDR3 sequences, 2.5% of them seen only once. The specimen was PBMCs. The receptors shown here come from a man over 45 with multiple sclerosis.

Ten or more counts support this clonotype. V usage is TRBV7-2 and J usage is TRBJ1-5, with unresolved D. Trimming removed 5 bases from V and 4 bases from J, with 9 bases in between. This CDR3 comprises 13 residues. Germline V gene sequence: CDR1 SGHTA, CDR2 FQGNSA. CDR3 nucleotides: TGTGCCAGCAGCGTGGGCCGGAATCAGCCCCAGCATTTT. Protein sequence: CASSVGRNQPQHF.

This clonotype was seen repeatedly, ten times or more. The chain has TRBV9 and TRBJ2-7, with D possibly TRBD2 on 5 matching bases. The germline V and J ends were trimmed by 0 bases and 2 bases, with 9 bases remaining between them. There are 14 residues in the CDR3. The V gene's germline CDR1 is SGDLS and CDR2 YYNGEE. This chain's CDR3 is CASSVDRLTYEQYF. In DNA form, the CDR3 reads TGTGCCAGCAGCGTAGATCGACTAACCTACGAGCAGTACTTC.

This clonotype appeared many times. V usage is TRBV6-6 and J usage is TRBJ1-6; TRBD1 aligns across 7 bases. The CDR3 has 19 residues. CDR1 is MNHNY and CDR2 is SVGAGI in the germline V gene (reference sequence). V shed 2 bases, J shed 10 bases, and the junction held 20 bases outside the gene matches. The CDR3 region has the DNA TGTGCCAGCAGTTACCCCACAGGGGCCCCCACTATGGTAGGATCACCCCTCCACTTT. Its protein product is CASSYPTGAPTMVGSPLHF.

With regard to this clonotype: A read error may explain this, as a much larger clone is one base away. This CDR3 is missing its conserved last phenylalanine or tryptophan, likely due to a read error. The chain has TRBV5-6 and TRBJ2-1; either TRBD1 or TRBD2 may fit D (5 bases each). In germline, CDR1 is SGHDT, CDR2 YYEEEE. V lost 0 bases to trimming and J lost 9 bases, with 10 bases between them. The CDR3 is 13 amino acids. The CDR3 nucleotides are TGTGCCAGCAGCTTGGGAGGGGCGGGTGAGCAGTTCTGC. This codes for CASSLGGAGEQFC.

This clonotype occurred many times. The CDR3 is CSGTDRVKNIQYF. The CDR3 DNA follows: TGCAGTGGGACGGACAGGGTCAAAAACATTCAGTACTTC. V usage is TRBV20-1 and J usage is TRBJ2-4; 8 nucleotides align to TRBD1. The V gene's germline CDR1 is DFQATT and CDR2 SNEGSKA (reference sequence). This CDR3 has 13 residues. V was clipped by 7 bases and J by 3 bases; unmatched bases: 5.

In this sample, this clonotype turned up many times. This chain uses TRBV5-1 with TRBJ1-6; D gene unclear. The V end lost 0 bases, the J end lost 10 bases, and 14 bases lay between the germline ends. Germline V CDR1 and CDR2: SGHRS, YFSETQ. This CDR3 has 15 residues. CDR3 in amino acids: CASSLGGSIGSPLHF. The CDR3 DNA follows: TGCGCCAGCAGCTTGGGGGGTTCAATTGGATCACCCCTCCACTTT. The full variable domain, in which reference TRBV5-1 and TRBJ1-6 provide the parts outside the CDR3, is KAGVTQTPRYLIKTRGQQVTLSCSPISGHRSVSWYQQTPGQGLQFLFEYFSETQRNKGNFPGRFSGRQFSNSRSEMNVSTLELGDSALYLCASSLGGSIGSPLHFGNGTRLTVT.